This TCR beta chain was observed in a study of CD8+ T cells in alopecia areata. Points from the study as a whole: Any link of baseline CD8+ expansion to response, resting on one nonresponder, remains uncertain.

Once RNA had been extracted, it was reverse transcribed into cDNA to act as the sequencing template. Profiling relied on immunoSEQ multiplex PCR, and the TCRdb table lists in-frame clones only, not all of them. This sample yields 150,000 to 200,000 clones, of which about three fifths are seen a single time; approximately 0.93% belongs to the top ten. On this clone itself: Its antigen is not identified.

Treatment noted: oral pan-JAK inhibitor, 5-10 mg twice daily. This CDR3 has 15 residues. The ends were cut back, 4 bases at V and 3 bases at J, with 13 bases in the middle. Germline values: CDR1 SNHLY, CDR2 FYNNEI. The rearrangement links TRBV2 to TRBJ1-5; maybe TRBD1 (5 bases). This sequence originates from a human donor with alopecia areata. The sample here was CD4+ T cells sorted from blood, taken at week 24, from a patient treated with tofacitinib. CDR3 coding DNA: TGTGCCAGCAGTGGGAGAGGAGGGGTCAATCAGCCCCAGCATTTT. Translated: CASSGRGGVNQPQHF.